These 30 T cell receptor beta chains share one sample of origin, sequenced in a study of radiation and T cells in renal cell carcinoma. Measured with immunoSEQ multiplex PCR; TCRdb has only the in-frame clones, and not every one. Of 130,000 to 150,000 clones in the sample, approximately 90% were seen once. The time point was: baseline pretreatment blood. Treatment noted: 15 Gy SBRT to primary tumor, nephrectomy 4 weeks later. The material was blood, obtained from a patient whose treatment included radiotherapy and nephrectomy. Source of these receptors: a woman aged 45-65 years with renal cell carcinoma.

In regard to this clone: Other DNA sequences within the sample encode an identical CDR3. The V gene is TRBV27, the J gene TRBJ1-1, with a weak D call TRBD1 (5 bases). The CDR3 runs to 13 residues. V lost 3 bases to trimming and J lost 1 base, with 6 bases between them. Germline loops: CDR1 MNHEY, CDR2 SMNVEV (reference sequence). DNA of the CDR3: TGTGCCAGCAGTTTGAGGGGGAACACTGAAGCTTTCTTT. Amino acids: CASSLRGNTEAFF.

The J gene is TRBJ1-2, the V gene TRBV2; D may be TRBD1 (5 bases). The germline V gene has CDR1 SNHLY and CDR2 FYNNEI. CDR3 length: 11 amino acids. The V gene lost 8 bases and the J gene lost 5 bases, with 9 bases spanning the gap. The CDR3 DNA follows: TGTGCCAGCGGGACCGAGTATGGCTACACCTTC. Encoded protein: CASGTEYGYTF. The full variable domain, rest sourced from reference TRBV2 and TRBJ1-2, is EPEVTQTPSHQVTQMGQEVILRCVPISNHLYFYWYRQILGQKVEFLVSFYNNEISEKSEIFDDQFSVERPDGSNFTLKIRSTKLEDSAMYFCASGTEYGYTFGSGTRLTVV.

The J gene is TRBJ1-1, the V gene TRBV12-5, with 7 positions matching TRBD1. The CDR3 extends over 15 amino acids. V shed 9 bases and J 8 bases; nucleotides not matched to a gene: 18. Germline V gene lookup returns CDR1 LGHNT and CDR2 FRNRAP. CDR3 DNA sequence: TGTGCTAGCGCTCTCTGGGACCTACCGGGACAGGAAGCTTTCTTT. It translates to CASALWDLPGQEAFF.

V is TRBV7-2 and J is TRBJ2-5; 7 nucleotides align to TRBD2. V dropped 3 bases and J dropped 4; count of bases not matched to a gene: 14. Per the germline V gene, CDR1 is SGHTA and CDR2 is FQGNSA. CDR3 size: 17 residues. CDR3 protein: CASSFRETSWGGETQYF. The CDR3 coding sequence is TGTGCCAGCAGCTTCCGGGAGACTAGCTGGGGGGGAGAGACCCAGTACTTC.

The V gene is TRBV5-1, the J gene TRBJ1-1; D is undetermined. This CDR3 has 14 amino acids. Germline V lookup: CDR1 SGHRS, CDR2 YFSETQ. V was clipped by 0 bases and J by 1 base, with 7 bases between them. Here the CDR3 DNA reads TGCGCCAGCAGCTTGGCCTATAAGAACACTGAAGCTTTCTTT. Its protein is CASSLAYKNTEAFF.

This chain links TRBV25-1 with TRBJ2-7; maybe TRBD2 (6 bases). V was cut by 1 base and J by 2 bases, with 12 bases left in between. Germline V CDR1 and CDR2: MGHDK, SYGVNS. The CDR3 runs 15 residues. Here the CDR3 reads CASSESLGGTYEQYF. The DNA for the CDR3 is TGTGCCAGCAGTGAATCTCTGGGGGGAACCTACGAGCAGTACTTC.

V usage is TRBV6-4 and J usage is TRBJ1-6, with 9 positions matching TRBD1. Germline trimming cut 5 bases from V and 4 bases from J; bases unmatched to any gene: 3. There are 15 residues in the CDR3. The V gene's germline CDR1 is MRHNA and CDR2 SNTAGT. The CDR3 coding sequence is TGTGCCAGCAGTCCCGGGACAGGGTATAATTCACCCCTCCACTTT. Its translation: CASSPGTGYNSPLHF.

This chain links TRBV2 with TRBJ1-1; D remains ambiguous. The CDR3 totals 14 residues. Trimming stripped 6 bases from V and 5 bases from J, with 16 bases between. Per the germline V gene, CDR1 is SNHLY and CDR2 is FYNNEI. This CDR3 is CASRSLKGGTEAFF. CDR3 DNA sequence: TGTGCCAGCAGGTCCTTGAAGGGAGGGACTGAAGCTTTCTTT. The full variable domain, in which reference TRBV2 and TRBJ1-1 provide the parts outside the CDR3, is EPEVTQTPSHQVTQMGQEVILRCVPISNHLYFYWYRQILGQKVEFLVSFYNNEISEKSEIFDDQFSVERPDGSNFTLKIRSTKLEDSAMYFCASRSLKGGTEAFFGQGTRLTVV.

The J gene is TRBJ2-5, the V gene TRBV5-4; the D is unclear. CDR1 is SGHNT, CDR2 YYREEE, per germline (reference sequence). The CDR3 is 12 amino acids. Trimming left V 1 base short and J 2 bases short, with 3 bases between. CDR3 amino acids: CASSLPQETQYF. The CDR3 region has the DNA TGTGCCAGCAGCTTGCCACAAGAGACCCAGTACTTC.

The rearrangement uses TRBV9 and TRBJ1-2, with 8 bases lining up with TRBD1. CDR3 length: 16 amino acids. V dropped 0 bases and J dropped 3; count of bases not matched to a gene: 7. Germline V gene lookup returns CDR1 SGDLS and CDR2 YYNGEE. The CDR3 sequence is CASSVEAQGAYYGYTF. The CDR3 DNA reads TGTGCCAGCAGCGTAGAGGCCCAGGGGGCGTACTATGGCTACACCTTC. The variable domain in full, completed from reference TRBV9 and TRBJ1-2, reads DSGVTQTPKHLITATGQRVTLRCSPRSGDLSVYWYQQSLDQGLQFLIQYYNGEERAKGNILERFSAQQFPDLHSELNLSSLELGDSALYFCASSVEAQGAYYGYTFGSGTRLTVV.

The rearrangement joins TRBV4-1 to TRBJ1-1; a weak D match, TRBD1 (5 bases). The CDR3 runs 15 residues. Germline V gene lookup returns CDR1 MGHRA and CDR2 YSYEKL. V was clipped by 0 bases and J by 4 bases, with 12 bases between them. CDR3 in amino acids: CASSQDGGAGTEAFF. CDR3 coding DNA: TGCGCCAGCAGCCAAGATGGCGGGGCCGGCACTGAAGCTTTCTTT.

This clone was found a few times. The chain combines TRBV18 with TRBJ1-1; D remains ambiguous. Germline V gene lookup returns CDR1 KGHSH and CDR2 LQKENI. V was pared by 2 bases and J by 10 bases, with 8 bases between. The length of the CDR3 is 11 residues. The CDR3 loop is CASSPGLGAFF. CDR3 coding DNA: TGTGCCAGCTCACCAGGCCTCGGAGCTTTCTTT. Based on the CDR3 plus reference TRBV18 and TRBJ1-1, the full variable domain is NAGVMQNPRHLVRRRGQEARLRCSPMKGHSHVYWYRQLPEEGLKFMVYLQKENIIDESGMPKERFSAEFPKEGPSILRIQQVVRGDSAAYFCASSPGLGAFFGQGTRLTVV.

The rearrangement uses TRBV7-9 and TRBJ1-6; D gene ambiguous. The CDR3 runs 13 residues. Germline CDR1 reads SEHNR; CDR2 reads FQNEAQ (reference sequence). Trimming removed 8 bases at V and 9 bases at J, with 14 bases between. The CDR3 loop is CASESAYPSPLHF. In DNA, the CDR3 is TGTGCCAGCGAGTCGGCGTATCCTTCACCCCTCCACTTT.

This clone was seen a handful of times. The rearrangement links TRBV19 to TRBJ1-1, with a weak D call TRBD1 (6 bases). Germline V lookup: CDR1 LNHDA, CDR2 SQIVND (reference sequence). The ends were cut back, 6 bases at V and 0 bases at J, with 17 bases in the middle. This CDR3 has 16 residues. In nucleotides, the CDR3 is TGTGCCAGTAGCAACAGGGTTCTCTTGATGAACACTGAAGCTTTCTTT. It specifies CASSNRVLLMNTEAFF.

This chain links TRBV7-9 with TRBJ1-3; D possibly corresponds to TRBD1 (5 bases). Trimming removed 4 bases at V and 0 bases at J, with 7 bases between. The CDR3 has 14 amino acids. Germline V lookup: CDR1 SEHNR, CDR2 FQNEAQ (reference sequence). DNA of the CDR3: TGTGCCAGCAGCTCAGGGCTCTCTGGAAACACCATATATTTT. As protein: CASSSGLSGNTIYF.

The rearrangement uses TRBV5-1 and TRBJ1-4; tentatively, D is TRBD1 (5 bases). The V end lost 5 bases, the J end lost 8 bases, and 16 bases lay between the germline ends. CDR1 is SGHRS and CDR2 is YFSETQ in the germline V gene. The length of the CDR3 is 14 residues. CDR3 region: CASRGGAAVEKLFF. The CDR3 DNA follows: TGCGCCAGCAGGGGAGGGGCGGCTGTGGAAAAACTGTTTTTT.

This clone showed up just a few times. CDR3 residues: CASSVEGGTIYF. CDR3 DNA sequence: TGTGCCAGCAGCGTAGAGGGAGGCACCATATATTTT. The J gene is TRBJ1-3, the V gene TRBV9; no clear D. Between the trimmed V and J ends, which lost 0 bases and 9 bases, there was a span of 7 bases. CDR1 SGDLS and CDR2 YYNGEE come from the germline V gene. The CDR3 loop spans 12 amino acids.

The chain uses TRBV7-3 and TRBJ2-2; TRBD2 matches 7 bases. V dropped 5 bases and J dropped 6; count of bases not matched to a gene: 3. The CDR3 has 13 amino acids. Germline CDR1 SGHTA, CDR2 FQGTGA. CDR3 loop: CASSATSAGELFF. CDR3 sequence (DNA): TGTGCCAGCAGCGCAACTAGCGCCGGGGAGCTGTTTTTT.

This clone is classed as large. The V call is TRBV6-1, the J call TRBJ2-7, with TRBD1 matching 10 bases. V gave up 7 bases and J gave up 2 bases; unmatched junction bases: 11. CDR1 is MNHNS, CDR2 SASEGT, per germline. The CDR3 spans 16 residues. The CDR3 here is CASNDGTGATAYEQYF. CDR3 nucleotide sequence: TGTGCCAGCAATGACGGGACAGGGGCCACCGCCTACGAGCAGTACTTC.

The chain is built from TRBV6-1 and TRBJ1-4; 9 bases are a match to TRBD1. The CDR3 runs to 15 residues. V shed 6 bases, J shed 8 bases, and the junction held 10 bases outside the gene matches. CDR1 is MNHNS, CDR2 SASEGT, per germline. CDR3 in DNA: TGTGCCAGCAGCGTTACCGGGACAGGGAAGGAAAAACTGTTTTTT. This translates into CASSVTGTGKEKLFF.

The chain uses TRBV6-5 and TRBJ1-3; D remains ambiguous. This CDR3 has 16 residues. Trimming left V 0 bases short and J 2 bases short, with 11 bases between. From germline, CDR1 is MNHEY and CDR2 SVGAGI. CDR3 coding DNA: TGTGCCAGCAGTTACTCGATATCCGGGACTGGAAACACCATATATTTT. Amino acid sequence: CASSYSISGTGNTIYF.

The chain has TRBV19 and TRBJ2-3; D is undetermined. Trimming took off 3 bases at V and 0 bases at J, with 1 base between the two ends. Germline CDR1 reads LNHDA; CDR2 reads SQIVND (reference sequence). The CDR3 spans 12 residues. CDR3 in DNA: TGTGCCAGTAGTATTAGCACAGATACGCAGTATTTT. Residues: CASSISTDTQYF.

Turning to this clone: An end of the junction differs from the germline gene, which may be a read error. The rearrangement links TRBV30 to TRBJ2-1; D remains unclear. This CDR3 is built from 13 residues. The germline V gene has CDR1 GTSNPN and CDR2 SVGIG (reference sequence). The CDR3 region is CAWRVSDAGRMIF. As DNA, the CDR3 is TGTGCCTGGAGGGTATCAGACGCTGGTAGGATGATCTTC.

This clone has a single count. The J gene is TRBJ1-2, the V gene TRBV14; a weak D match, TRBD1 (5 bases). The CDR3 runs to 14 residues. Looked up from germline, CDR1 is SGHDN and CDR2 is FVKESK. Trimming pared 1 base from V and 5 bases from J, leaving 11 bases between. The CDR3 bases are TGTGCCAGCAGCCAAGGGGACGGATTGTATGGCTACACCTTC. Translation: CASSQGDGLYGYTF.

V gene TRBV5-1 combines with J gene TRBJ2-3; possibly TRBD2 for D (5 bases). The CDR3 runs 14 residues. Germline V gives CDR1 SGHRS, CDR2 YFSETQ. Trimming stripped 4 bases from V and 4 bases from J, with 13 bases between. This chain's CDR3 is CASSRAASPDTQYF. DNA for the CDR3: TGCGCCAGCAGCCGCGCGGCTAGCCCAGATACGCAGTATTTT.

The chain has TRBV11-2 and TRBJ2-5; D perhaps matches TRBD2 (7 bases). This CDR3 comprises 13 residues. V was cut by 6 bases and J by 5 bases, with 13 bases left in between. In germline, CDR1 is SGHAT, CDR2 FQNNGV. The CDR3 DNA reads as TGTGCCAGCAGTGGCGGGGGCGAGGAGACCCAGTACTTC. It specifies CASSGGGEETQYF.

The rearrangement joins TRBV15 to TRBJ2-1; 10 nucleotides align to TRBD2. The CDR3 length is 16 residues. Per germline, CDR1 LNHNV and CDR2 YYDKDF (reference sequence). Trimming took 3 bases from V and 0 from J; bases not matched to a gene: 2. CDR3 protein: CATSSSGGSSYNEQFF. The CDR3 DNA follows: TGTGCCACCAGCAGTAGCGGGGGGAGCTCCTACAATGAGCAGTTCTTC.

The chain combines TRBV9 with TRBJ1-3; D is possibly TRBD1 (6 bases). Trimming shortened V by 4 bases and J by 0 bases, and 20 bases separated the two germline ends. Germline CDR1 is SGDLS and CDR2 is YYNGEE. This CDR3 is 18 amino acids long. CDR3 in amino acids: CASSPRIGGQSSGNTIYF. As DNA, the CDR3 is TGTGCCAGCAGCCCAAGGATAGGGGGACAAAGCTCTGGAAACACCATATATTTT.

The V and J genes are TRBV7-9 and TRBJ1-3, with D perhaps TRBD1 (6 bases). The germline gives CDR1 SEHNR, CDR2 FQNEAQ (reference sequence). CDR3 length equals 15 residues. Between the trimmed V and J ends, which lost 5 bases and 1 base, there was a span of 12 bases. The CDR3 coding sequence is TGTGCCAGCAGCGGGAGAGGGGGGTCTGGAAACACCATATATTTT. Protein product: CASSGRGGSGNTIYF.

The J gene is TRBJ1-5, the V gene TRBV19, with D tentatively TRBD1 (6 bases). Germline CDR1 reads LNHDA; CDR2 reads SQIVND (reference sequence). This CDR3 region has 15 residues. The V and J ends lost 4 bases and 7 bases respectively, with 17 bases between them. The CDR3 nucleotides read TGTGCCAGTAGTACTACAGGGATGTCAGGACAGCCCCAGCATTTT. As protein: CASSTTGMSGQPQHF.